This is a list of T cell receptor beta chains from one sample in a study of T cell responses to AZD1222 COVID-19 vaccine. Assay: immunoSEQ multiplex PCR; the TCRdb copy retains only in-frame clones and omits some. Of roughly 120,000 clones in the sample, 75% to 95% were seen once. The sample here was peripheral blood, taken 28 days after the second dose of the MenACWY control vaccine. The receptors stem from an adult who received the MenACWY meningococcal vaccine as a control. The CDR3 runs from the conserved cysteine through the conserved F or W. A D gene is named only where the DNA matches it firmly. A clone size is listed for some rows: how often the clone was seen (once, few, many), or a class if it is expanded.

clone size	D gene	V gene	J gene	CDR3 protein	CDR3 DNA
.	TRBD1	TRBV25-1	TRBJ1-2	CASSADRASPYYGYTF	TGTGCCAGCAGTGCCGACAGGGCGTCCCCTTACTATGGCTACACCTTC
.	.	TRBV7-9	TRBJ2-5	CASKTQGETQYF	TGTGCCAGCAAAACGCAAGGGGAGACCCAGTACTTC
.	TRBD1	TRBV12-3/TRBV12-4	TRBJ1-5	CASNRQGFQPQHF	TGTGCCAGCAACAGACAGGGGTTCCAGCCCCAGCATTTT
.	.	TRBV3-1/TRBV3-2	TRBJ2-3	CASSQTGSPDTQYF	TGTGCCAGCAGCCAAACGGGGTCCCCAGATACGCAGTATTTT
.	TRBD1	TRBV2	TRBJ1-1	CASKRDRENTEAFF	TGTGCCAGCAAGCGAGACAGGGAGAACACTGAAGCTTTCTTT
once	TRBD2	TRBV5-1	TRBJ2-7	CASSRGDSHYEQYF	TGCGCCAGCAGCCGGGGGGACTCTCACTACGAGCAGTACTTC
.	TRBD2	TRBV9	TRBJ2-1	CASSVARESYNEQFF	TGTGCCAGCAGCGTAGCGCGGGAGTCCTACAATGAGCAGTTCTTC
.	.	TRBV27	TRBJ1-4	CASSYLGFATNEKLFF	TGTGCCAGCAGTTATTTGGGTTTTGCAACTAATGAAAAACTGTTTTTT
.	TRBD2	TRBV7-3	TRBJ2-1	CASSQTSGSSYEQFF	TGTGCCAGCAGTCAGACTAGCGGGAGTAGTTATGAGCAGTTCTTC
.	.	TRBV2	TRBJ2-7	CASRRPTKDEQYF	TGTGCCAGCAGAAGACCCACCAAGGACGAGCAGTACTTC